A single sample gave rise to the 14 T cell receptor beta chains below, sequenced in a study of T cells expressing NK-cell markers. TCRdb reanalyzed the 5' RACE reads, giving one entry per CDR3 protein sequence and no DNA. Recorded here are roughly 300,000 distinct CDR3 sequences; the top ten clones represent around 3.9%. Sequencing was done on a sample of blood T cells: a sorted CD56 or NKG2C T cell subset, CD4+ or CD8+ T cells, or bulk PBMC T cells (not recorded which). Every receptor here comes from a woman between 18 and 70 years old in good health.

V is TRBV20-1 and J is TRBJ2-5; TCRdb selects TRBD2, and the lack of DNA leaves this call unchecked. CDR3 length: 15 amino acids. Germline V gene lookup returns CDR1 DFQATT and CDR2 SNEGSKA (reference sequence). The CDR3 here is CSARISGSLRETQYF.

The CDR3 loop is CASSQAQGLAGTTDTQYF. The V call is TRBV4-1, the J call TRBJ2-3; TCRdb's D gene call, TRBD2, goes unchecked for lack of DNA. The CDR3 has 18 amino acids. CDR1 MGHRA and CDR2 YSYEKL come from the germline V gene.

The chain combines TRBV5-1 with TRBJ2-7; TCRdb selects TRBD1, and the lack of DNA leaves this call unchecked. CDR3 length equals 15 residues. From germline, CDR1 is SGHRS and CDR2 YFSETQ. This CDR3 reads CASSPGQNSSYEQYF.

This chain connects TRBV7-3 to TRBJ2-5; no DNA is available, so the TRBD1 call from TCRdb remains unchecked. The CDR3 length is 16 residues. Per the germline V gene, CDR1 is SGHTA and CDR2 is FQGTGA. CDR3 amino acids: CASSFVGGTYQETQYF.

This chain links TRBV18 with TRBJ2-3. The CDR3 is 16 amino acids. Germline-derived CDR1 and CDR2 are KGHSH and LQKENI. The CDR3 spells CASSPGRRTGTDTQYF. Drawing the rest from reference TRBV18 and TRBJ2-3, the complete variable domain is NAGVMQNPRHLVRRRGQEARLRCSPMKGHSHVYWYRQLPEEGLKFMVYLQKENIIDESGMPKERFSAEFPKEGPSILRIQQVVRGDSAAYFCASSPGRRTGTDTQYFGPGTRLTVL.

The genes are TRBV20-1 and TRBJ2-1; without DNA, the TCRdb call of TRBD1 cannot be checked. Germline CDR1 DFQATT, CDR2 SNEGSKA (reference sequence). The CDR3 extends over 15 amino acids. This CDR3 is CSATTRQLFYNEQFF.

This chain joins TRBV12-3 or TRBV12-4 and TRBJ1-1. The CDR3 spans 16 residues. The CDR3 sequence: CASSFRRPQGNTEAFF.

V usage is TRBV12-3 or TRBV12-4 and J usage is TRBJ1-1; TCRdb reports TRBD1, a call that lacks DNA to check it against. The CDR3 is 16 amino acids. Here the CDR3 reads CASSFGVRVGGTEAFF.

The chain combines TRBV20-1 with TRBJ2-3. There are 13 residues in the CDR3. Germline CDR1 DFQATT, CDR2 SNEGSKA (reference sequence). The CDR3 region is CSASLRSPDTQYF.

The J gene is TRBJ1-5, the V gene TRBV20-1. The CDR3 length is 17 residues. Germline V gene data show CDR1 as DFQATT and CDR2 as SNEGSKA (reference sequence). This CDR3 reads CSAPHGLSRYSNQPQHF.

The J gene is TRBJ2-1, the V gene TRBV12-3 or TRBV12-4; TCRdb designates TRBD1, a call that cannot be tested without DNA. The CDR3 totals 15 residues. CDR3 residues: CASSFGRGFWNEQFF.

The J gene is TRBJ2-1, the V gene TRBV6-2 or TRBV6-3; absent DNA, TCRdb's TRBD2 call cannot be checked. The CDR3 runs to 19 residues. Per germline, CDR1 MNHEY and CDR2 SVGEGT. This CDR3 is CASSYPTSGRAGSYNEQFF.

This chain joins TRBV7-2 and TRBJ2-3. Germline lookup yields CDR1 SGHTA and CDR2 FQGNSA. CDR3 length equals 17 residues. CDR3 protein: CASSLVGSAGRTDTQYF. Complete variable domain (other parts from reference TRBV7-2 and TRBJ2-3): GAGVSQSPSNKVTEKGKDVELRCDPISGHTALYWYRQSLGQGLEFLIYFQGNSAPDKSGLPSDRFSAERTGGSVSTLTIQRTQQEDSAVYLCASSLVGSAGRTDTQYFGPGTRLTVL.

V gene TRBV15 combines with J gene TRBJ2-2; as DNA is missing, the TRBD2 call by TCRdb cannot be tested. CDR1 LNHNV and CDR2 YYDKDF come from the germline V gene (reference sequence). CDR3 length: 13 residues. CDR3 sequence reads: CATSTSYTGELFF.